This TCR beta chain comes out of a study of blood T cell repertoires in COVID-19. This clone occurred once. TCRdb's table, derived via immunoSEQ multiplex PCR, lists solely in-frame clones and lacks some. The data contain approximately 180,000 clones, more than 75% of them singletons. The CDR3 extends over 15 amino acids. Trimming stripped 0 bases from V and 5 bases from J, with 13 bases between. Germline lookup yields CDR1 MNHEY and CDR2 SMNVEV (reference sequence). This rearrangement joins TRBV27 to TRBJ2-5, with D unclear. The TCR sequence derives from a woman aged 45-59 years with acute COVID-19. The sample taken for sequencing was PBMCs or T cells enriched from blood (not recorded which). The CDR3 sequence is CASSLSFRVGETQYF. CDR3 bases: TGTGCCAGCAGTTTATCGTTTCGGGTTGGGGAGACCCAGTACTTC.